The present T cell receptor (beta chain) was sequenced within a study of graft-versus-host responses after intestinal transplantation. Notes on the study in general: Allograft clonal ratios (graft-versus-host to host-versus-graft) were high in patients who had graft-donor T cell macrochimerism.

Here immunoSEQ multiplex PCR was the method, and the copy in TCRdb shows in-frame clones only, minus some. The data show about 130,000 clones, about 90% seen once. Germline V gene lookup returns CDR1 SQVTM and CDR2 ANQGSEA. The CDR3 runs to 14 residues. Trimming cost V 4 bases and J 1 base, with 14 bases left between them. This clone was found once. Antigen: not known. The sequencing used unstimulated CD4+ T cells sorted from spleen or lymph node cells, collected before intestinal transplant. The receptor's source is a human donor who received an intestinal transplant. J is TRBJ2-7 and V is TRBV29-1; a possible D gene is TRBD1 (7 bases). CDR3 sequence reads: CSVGGAGQSYEQYF. CDR3 bases: TGCAGCGTTGGGGGGGCGGGACAGTCCTACGAGCAGTACTTC.